The present entry profiles one T cell receptor (beta chain) with its context. This sample was included in a study of control samples from healthy donors and cancer patients. The CDR3 covers 14 residues. The ends were cut back, 0 bases at V and 4 bases at J, with 9 bases in the middle. Germline assignment: CDR1 GTSNPN and CDR2 SVGIG (reference sequence). The table came from immunoSEQ multiplex PCR; TCRdb's copy has only in-frame clones and leaves some out. The sample carries about 100,000 clones, just under 95% recorded once. The material sequenced was blood. This TCR derives from a human donor in good health. The donor label of this sample is uncertain. The V call is TRBV30, the J call TRBJ1-4; D unresolved. CDR3 amino acids: CAWSVSQFNEKLFF. The CDR3 DNA is TGTGCCTGGAGTGTAAGCCAGTTTAATGAAAAACTGTTTTTT.